Shown below are 11 T cell receptor beta chains from a single sample sequenced in a study of early T cells in non-severe SARS-CoV-2 infection. TCRdb processed the 5' RACE reads anew with MiXCR; each CDR3 protein has one entry. The data contain about 67,000 distinct CDR3 sequences, around a tenth of them seen just once; the ten biggest clones take up around 4%. Sequenced sample: whole blood. The origin of the receptors is an adult who was a healthcare worker with PCR-confirmed SARS-CoV-2 infection or an uninfected control (not recorded which).

This chain uses TRBV6-2 or TRBV6-3 with TRBJ2-7, with D uncertain. This CDR3 is 13 amino acids long. Germline V gene data show CDR1 as MNHEY and CDR2 as SVGEGT. V dropped 0 bases and J dropped 3 bases, with 6 bases sitting between them. CDR3 sequence (DNA): TGTGCCAGCAGTTACTCGGGCCACTACGAGCAGTACTTC. This sequence encodes CASSYSGHYEQYF.

The sample holds many counts of this clonotype. The rearrangement uses TRBV6-5 and TRBJ2-3, with D tentatively TRBD1 or TRBD2 (5 bases each). The V end lost 0 bases, the J end lost 2 bases, and 6 bases lay between the germline ends. CDR1 and CDR2 from the germline V gene are MNHEY and SVGAGI. This CDR3 spans 14 amino acids. In DNA, the CDR3 is TGTGCCAGCAGTTACTCGGGACCCACAGATACGCAGTATTTT. Its translation: CASSYSGPTDTQYF.

The gene calls are TRBV6-5 and TRBJ1-4; possible D gene TRBD1, 6 bases. Trimming pared 2 bases from V and 2 bases from J, leaving 9 bases between. The CDR3 covers 15 residues. Per the germline V gene, CDR1 is MNHEY and CDR2 is SVGAGI. This CDR3 reads CASSYRGLTNEKLFF. The CDR3 nucleotides read TGTGCCAGCAGTTACCGGGGGCTCACTAATGAAAAACTGTTTTTT.

This clonotype was counted at least ten times. The rearrangement links TRBV27 to TRBJ2-2, with D possibly matching TRBD1 (6 bases). Trimming removed 6 bases at V and 3 bases at J, with 14 bases between. The CDR3 has 15 residues. The V gene's germline CDR1 is MNHEY and CDR2 SMNVEV (reference sequence). This CDR3 reads CASRTTGSHTGELFF. CDR3 sequence (DNA): TGTGCCAGCAGGACCACAGGGTCCCACACCGGGGAGCTGTTTTTT.

This clonotype was seen only a few times. The J gene is TRBJ2-3, the V gene TRBV19; TRBD1 is a possible D gene (6 bases). V lost 8 bases to trimming and J lost 8 bases, with 14 bases between them. Germline values: CDR1 LNHDA, CDR2 SQIVND (reference sequence). The CDR3 has 12 amino acids. CDR3 amino acids: CASSEGVGTQYF. The DNA of the CDR3 is TGTGCCAGTTCAGAGGGGGTAGGTACGCAGTATTTT.

In its sample, this clonotype was seen many times. The chain is built from TRBV10-3 and TRBJ1-1; D gene uncertain. This CDR3 comprises 14 residues. With 2 bases removed from V and 5 bases from J, the gap between germline ends came to 12 bases. Germline-derived CDR1 and CDR2 are ENHRY and SYGVKD. CDR3 DNA sequence: TGTGCCATCAGTGAGGTCGGGTTTGAGACTGAAGCTTTCTTT. Its translation is CAISEVGFETEAFF.

This clonotype was picked up many times. The rearrangement uses TRBV5-1 and TRBJ2-5; D remains ambiguous. Per germline, CDR1 SGHRS and CDR2 YFSETQ. V lost 4 bases and J 0 bases, leaving 10 bases between the germline ends. The CDR3 loop spans 14 amino acids. The CDR3 protein is CASSQNWYQETQYF. For the CDR3, the DNA is TGCGCCAGCAGCCAAAATTGGTACCAAGAGACCCAGTACTTC.

This clonotype occurred many times. The rearrangement joins TRBV10-3 to TRBJ2-4; the match to TRBD1 covers 9 bases. V gave up 6 bases and J gave up 8 bases; unmatched junction bases: 8. CDR1 is ENHRY and CDR2 is SYGVKD in the germline V gene. This CDR3 spans 14 amino acids. In nucleotides, the CDR3 is TGTGCCATCAGCGGGACAGGGACCGGGGACATTCAGTACTTC. Translated: CAISGTGTGDIQYF.

This clonotype has ten or more counts. This sequence joins TRBV20-1 and TRBJ2-1; D is ambiguous. The V gene's germline CDR1 is DFQATT and CDR2 SNEGSKA (reference sequence). The CDR3 sequence is 12 residues long. The V and J ends lost 0 bases and 6 bases respectively, with 6 bases between them. CDR3 DNA sequence: TGCAGTGCTAGAGACCTGAGCAATGAGCAGTTCTTC. Protein product: CSARDLSNEQFF.

The CDR3 DNA reads as TGTGCCAGCAGTTACTCGACTAGCGGGTCCTACAATGAGCAGTTCTTC. Its protein product is CASSYSTSGSYNEQFF. The chain uses TRBV6-5 and TRBJ2-1; 10 nucleotides agree with TRBD2. With V trimmed by 0 bases and J by 1 base, 0 bases remained unmatched. The CDR3 length is 16 residues. Germline CDR1 and CDR2: MNHEY and SVGAGI.

The rearrangement joins TRBV10-1 to TRBJ1-6, with a tentative D call TRBD1 (6 bases). Germline V gene sequence: CDR1 WNHNN, CDR2 SYGVQD (reference sequence). Trimming left V 2 bases short and J 0 bases short, with 14 bases between. The CDR3 length is 18 residues. The CDR3 DNA sequence: TGCGCCAGCAGTGAGGAGGGACAAGCGAGCTCCTATAATTCACCCCTCCACTTT. Translation gives CASSEEGQASSYNSPLHF.